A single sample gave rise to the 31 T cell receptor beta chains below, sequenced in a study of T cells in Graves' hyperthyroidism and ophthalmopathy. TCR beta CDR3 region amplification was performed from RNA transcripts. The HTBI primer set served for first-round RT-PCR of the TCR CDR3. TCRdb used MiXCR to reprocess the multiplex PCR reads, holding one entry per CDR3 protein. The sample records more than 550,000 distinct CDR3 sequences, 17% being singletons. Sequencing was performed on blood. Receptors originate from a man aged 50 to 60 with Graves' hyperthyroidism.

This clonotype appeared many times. CDR3 protein: CSAGRQMRLEAFF. The CDR3 DNA reads as TGCAGTGCTGGAAGACAGATGCGACTTGAAGCTTTCTTT. The V and J genes are TRBV20-1 and TRBJ1-1; a possible D gene is TRBD1 (5 bases). The CDR3 has 13 amino acids. Trimming removed 5 bases at V and 7 bases at J, with 17 bases between. CDR1 and CDR2 from the germline V gene are DFQATT and SNEGSKA (reference sequence).

The CDR3: CASSLAVASNQPQHF. The CDR3 bases are TGTGCCAGCAGCTTGGCCGTAGCGAGCAATCAGCCCCAGCATTTT. The chain recombines TRBV5-6 with TRBJ1-5; no definite D call. The CDR3 spans 15 residues. Trimming removed 0 bases from V and 1 base from J, with 8 bases in between. Germline loops: CDR1 SGHDT, CDR2 YYEEEE.

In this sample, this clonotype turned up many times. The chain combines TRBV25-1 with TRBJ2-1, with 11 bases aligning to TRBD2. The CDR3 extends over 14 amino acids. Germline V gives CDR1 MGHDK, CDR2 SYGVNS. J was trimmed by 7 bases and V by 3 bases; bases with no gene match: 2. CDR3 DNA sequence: TGTGCCAGCAGTGAGGGGACTAGCGGTAATGAGCAGTTCTTC. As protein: CASSEGTSGNEQFF.

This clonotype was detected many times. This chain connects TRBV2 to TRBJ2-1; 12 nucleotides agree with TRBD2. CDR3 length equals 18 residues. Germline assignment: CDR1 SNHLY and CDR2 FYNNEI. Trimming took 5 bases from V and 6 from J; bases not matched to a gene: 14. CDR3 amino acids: CASSSTSILAGGINEQFF. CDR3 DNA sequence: TGTGCCAGCAGTTCCACTTCCATACTAGCGGGAGGTATCAATGAGCAGTTCTTC.

CDR3 in amino acids: CASSPTGGPGEQYF. CDR3 sequence (DNA): TGTGCCAGCAGTCCCACGGGAGGACCGGGGGAGCAGTACTTC. This chain uses TRBV28 with TRBJ2-7; 7 bases map to TRBD2. This CDR3 contains 14 residues. Losses at the gene ends were 5 bases for V and 7 bases for J; bases not matched to a gene: 11. Germline lookup yields CDR1 MDHEN and CDR2 SYDVKM.

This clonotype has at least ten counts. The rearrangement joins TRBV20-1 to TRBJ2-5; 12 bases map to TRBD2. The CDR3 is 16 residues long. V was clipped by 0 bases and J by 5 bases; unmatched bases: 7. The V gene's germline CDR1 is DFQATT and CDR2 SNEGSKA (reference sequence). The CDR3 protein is CSARDRLAGASETQYF. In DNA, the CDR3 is TGCAGTGCTAGAGACCGACTAGCGGGAGCCTCCGAGACCCAGTACTTC.

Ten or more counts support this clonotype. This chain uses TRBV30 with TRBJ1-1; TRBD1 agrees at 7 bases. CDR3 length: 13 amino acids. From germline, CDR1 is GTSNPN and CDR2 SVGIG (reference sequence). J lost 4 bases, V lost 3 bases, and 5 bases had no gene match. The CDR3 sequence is CAWSGQAGTEAFF. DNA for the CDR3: TGTGCCTGGAGCGGACAGGCCGGCACTGAAGCTTTCTTT.

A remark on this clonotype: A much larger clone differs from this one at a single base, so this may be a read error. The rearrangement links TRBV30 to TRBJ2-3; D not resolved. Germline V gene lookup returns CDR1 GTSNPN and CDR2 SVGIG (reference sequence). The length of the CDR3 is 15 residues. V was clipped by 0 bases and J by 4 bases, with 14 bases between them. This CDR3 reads CAWSVVLVNADTQYF. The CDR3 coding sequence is TGTGCCTGGAGTGTGGTGCTAGTAAACGCAGATACGCAGTATTTT.

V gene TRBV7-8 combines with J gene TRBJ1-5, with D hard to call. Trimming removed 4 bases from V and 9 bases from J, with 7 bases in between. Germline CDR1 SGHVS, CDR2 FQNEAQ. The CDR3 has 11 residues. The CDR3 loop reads CASSSLLPQHF. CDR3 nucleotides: TGTGCCAGCAGCTCCCTCCTGCCCCAGCATTTT.

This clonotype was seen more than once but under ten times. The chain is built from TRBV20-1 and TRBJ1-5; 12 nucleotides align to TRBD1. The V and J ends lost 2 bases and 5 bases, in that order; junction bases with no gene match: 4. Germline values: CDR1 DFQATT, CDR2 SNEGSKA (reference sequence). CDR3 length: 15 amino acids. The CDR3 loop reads CSARKGTGGYQPQHF. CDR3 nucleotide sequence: TGCAGTGCTAGAAAAGGGACAGGGGGCTATCAGCCCCAGCATTTT.

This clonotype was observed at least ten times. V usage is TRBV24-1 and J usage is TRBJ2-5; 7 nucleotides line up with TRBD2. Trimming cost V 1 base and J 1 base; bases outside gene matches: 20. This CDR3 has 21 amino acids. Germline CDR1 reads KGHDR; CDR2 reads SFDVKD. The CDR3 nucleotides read TGTGCCACCAGTGATTTTGGGAGGGCTACACACCCATACAGCCTCCAAGAGACCCAGTACTTC. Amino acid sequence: CATSDFGRATHPYSLQETQYF.

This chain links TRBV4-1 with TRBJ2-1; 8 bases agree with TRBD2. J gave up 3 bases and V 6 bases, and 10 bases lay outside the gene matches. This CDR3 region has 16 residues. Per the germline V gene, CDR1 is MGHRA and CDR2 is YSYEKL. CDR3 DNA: TGCGCCAGCAGTCAGACGGGACTAGTGGTCTACAATGAGCAGTTCTTC. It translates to CASSQTGLVVYNEQFF.

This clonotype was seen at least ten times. The CDR3 DNA reads TGTGCCAGCAGCTTAACTAGCGGGTACTCCTACGAGCAGTACTTC. The encoded protein is CASSLTSGYSYEQYF. V and J are TRBV11-2 and TRBJ2-7, with 9 positions matching TRBD2. This CDR3 contains 15 residues. V was pared by 2 bases and J by 0 bases, with 2 bases of the junction left unmatched. Germline CDR1 and CDR2: SGHAT and FQNNGV.

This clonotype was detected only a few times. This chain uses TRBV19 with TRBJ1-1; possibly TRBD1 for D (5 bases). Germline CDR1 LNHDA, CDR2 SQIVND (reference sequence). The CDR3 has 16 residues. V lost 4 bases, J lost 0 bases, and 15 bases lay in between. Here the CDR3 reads CASSTGTPVLNTEAFF. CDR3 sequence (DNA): TGTGCCAGTAGTACCGGGACCCCGGTACTGAACACTGAAGCTTTCTTT.

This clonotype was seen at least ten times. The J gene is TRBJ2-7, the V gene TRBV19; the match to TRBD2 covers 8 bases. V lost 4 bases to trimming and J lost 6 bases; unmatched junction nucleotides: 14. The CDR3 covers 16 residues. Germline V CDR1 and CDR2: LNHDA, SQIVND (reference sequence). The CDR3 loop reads CASSSQSTGTRGEQYF. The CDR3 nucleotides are TGTGCCAGTAGTAGCCAAAGTACCGGGACTAGAGGCGAGCAGTACTTC.

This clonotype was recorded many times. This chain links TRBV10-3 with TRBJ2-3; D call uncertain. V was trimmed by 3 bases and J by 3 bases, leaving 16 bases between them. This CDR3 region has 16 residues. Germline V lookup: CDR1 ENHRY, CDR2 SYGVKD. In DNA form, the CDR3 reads TGTGCCATCAGTGACCCCGGACGTGGAATGACAGATACGCAGTATTTT. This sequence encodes CAISDPGRGMTDTQYF.

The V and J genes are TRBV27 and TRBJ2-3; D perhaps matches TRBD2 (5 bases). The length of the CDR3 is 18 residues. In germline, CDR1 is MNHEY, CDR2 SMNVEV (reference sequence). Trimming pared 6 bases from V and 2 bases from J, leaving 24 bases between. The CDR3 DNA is TGTGCCAGCAGACGTATTCGAGAGGGCAGCCTACTCACAGATACGCAGTATTTT. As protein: CASRRIREGSLLTDTQYF.

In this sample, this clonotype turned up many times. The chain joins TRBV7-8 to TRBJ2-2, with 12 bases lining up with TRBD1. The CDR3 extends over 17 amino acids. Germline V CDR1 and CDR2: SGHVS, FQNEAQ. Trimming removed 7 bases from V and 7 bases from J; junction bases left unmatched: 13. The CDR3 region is CASNSLPGQGAGGELFF. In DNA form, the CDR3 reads TGTGCCAGCAATTCACTCCCGGGACAGGGGGCAGGCGGGGAGCTGTTTTTT.

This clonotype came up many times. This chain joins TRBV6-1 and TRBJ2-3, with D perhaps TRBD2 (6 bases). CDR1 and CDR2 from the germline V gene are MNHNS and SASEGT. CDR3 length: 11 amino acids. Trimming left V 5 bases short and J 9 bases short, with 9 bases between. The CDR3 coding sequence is TGTGCCAGCAGTTCCGGGGGAACGCAGTATTTT. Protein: CASSSGGTQYF.

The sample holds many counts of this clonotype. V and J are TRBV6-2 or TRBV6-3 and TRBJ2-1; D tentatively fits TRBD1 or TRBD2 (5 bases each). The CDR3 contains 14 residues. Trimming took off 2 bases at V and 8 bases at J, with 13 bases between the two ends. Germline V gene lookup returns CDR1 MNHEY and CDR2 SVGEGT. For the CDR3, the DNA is TGTGCCAGCAGTTACGCCGCCGTGGGGGATGAGCAGTTCTTC. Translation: CASSYAAVGDEQFF.

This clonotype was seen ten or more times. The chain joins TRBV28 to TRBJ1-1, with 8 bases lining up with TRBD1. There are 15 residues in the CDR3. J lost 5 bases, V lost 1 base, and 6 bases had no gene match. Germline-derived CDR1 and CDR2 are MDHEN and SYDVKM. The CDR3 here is CASSLYTGGGTEAFF. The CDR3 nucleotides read TGTGCCAGCAGTTTATATACAGGGGGAGGAACTGAAGCTTTCTTT.

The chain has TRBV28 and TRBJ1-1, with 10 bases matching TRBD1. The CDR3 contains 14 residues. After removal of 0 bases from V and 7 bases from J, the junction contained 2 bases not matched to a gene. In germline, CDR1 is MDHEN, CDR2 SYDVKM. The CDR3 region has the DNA TGTGCCAGCAGTTTATGGACAGGGGGCTTTGAAGCTTTCTTT. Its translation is CASSLWTGGFEAFF.

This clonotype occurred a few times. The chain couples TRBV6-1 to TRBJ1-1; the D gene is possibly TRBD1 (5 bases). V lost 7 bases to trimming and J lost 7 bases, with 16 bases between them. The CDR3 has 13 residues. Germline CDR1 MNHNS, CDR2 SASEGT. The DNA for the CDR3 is TGTGCCAGCACCCAAGGCGGGGGGGGTGAAGCTTTCTTT. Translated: CASTQGGGGEAFF.

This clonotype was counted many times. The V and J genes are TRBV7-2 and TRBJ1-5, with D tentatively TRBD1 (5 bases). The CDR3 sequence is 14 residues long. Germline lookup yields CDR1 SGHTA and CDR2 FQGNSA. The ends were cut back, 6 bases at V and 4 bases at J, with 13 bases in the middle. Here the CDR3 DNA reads TGTGCCAGCAGTTCCCAGGGTGGGAATCAGCCCCAGCATTTT. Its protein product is CASSSQGGNQPQHF.

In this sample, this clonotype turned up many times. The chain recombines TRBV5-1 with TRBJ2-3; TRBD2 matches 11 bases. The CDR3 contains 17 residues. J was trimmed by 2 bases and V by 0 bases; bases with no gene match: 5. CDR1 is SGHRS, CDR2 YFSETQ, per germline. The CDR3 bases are TGCGCCAGCAGCTTGGGATCGACTAGCGGGATCACAGATACGCAGTATTTT. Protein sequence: CASSLGSTSGITDTQYF.

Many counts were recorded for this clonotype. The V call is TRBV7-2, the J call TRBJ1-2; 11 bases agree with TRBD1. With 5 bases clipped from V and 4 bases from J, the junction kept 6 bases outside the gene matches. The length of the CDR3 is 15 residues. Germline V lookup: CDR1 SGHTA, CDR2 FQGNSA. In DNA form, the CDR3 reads TGTGCCAGCAGCCCTCGGACAGGGGGCGGCTATGGCTACACCTTC. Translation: CASSPRTGGGYGYTF.

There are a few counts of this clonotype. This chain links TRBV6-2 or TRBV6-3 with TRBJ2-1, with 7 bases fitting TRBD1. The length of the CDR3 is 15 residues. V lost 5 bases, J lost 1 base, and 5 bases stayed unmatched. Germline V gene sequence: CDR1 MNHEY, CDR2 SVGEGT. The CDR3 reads CASSNRDRSYNEQFF. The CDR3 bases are TGTGCCAGCAGTAACCGGGACAGATCCTACAATGAGCAGTTCTTC.

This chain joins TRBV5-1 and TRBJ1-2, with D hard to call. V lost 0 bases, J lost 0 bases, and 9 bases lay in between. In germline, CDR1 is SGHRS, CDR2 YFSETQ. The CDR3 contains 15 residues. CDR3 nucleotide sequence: TGCGCCAGCAGCTTGGGACACGAAACTAACTATGGCTACACCTTC. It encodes CASSLGHETNYGYTF.

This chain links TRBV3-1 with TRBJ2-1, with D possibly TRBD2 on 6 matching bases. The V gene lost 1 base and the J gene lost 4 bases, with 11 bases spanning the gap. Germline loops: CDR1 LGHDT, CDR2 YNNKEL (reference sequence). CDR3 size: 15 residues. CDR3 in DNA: TGTGCCAGCAGCCAAGCACGGGGGATGTACAATGAGCAGTTCTTC. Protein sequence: CASSQARGMYNEQFF.

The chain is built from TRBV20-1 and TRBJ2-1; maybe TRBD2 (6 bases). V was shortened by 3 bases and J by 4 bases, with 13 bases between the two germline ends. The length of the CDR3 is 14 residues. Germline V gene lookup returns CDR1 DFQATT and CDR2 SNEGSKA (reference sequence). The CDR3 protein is CSARGLAYYNEQFF. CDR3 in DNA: TGCAGTGCTAGGGGGCTAGCGTATTACAATGAGCAGTTCTTC.

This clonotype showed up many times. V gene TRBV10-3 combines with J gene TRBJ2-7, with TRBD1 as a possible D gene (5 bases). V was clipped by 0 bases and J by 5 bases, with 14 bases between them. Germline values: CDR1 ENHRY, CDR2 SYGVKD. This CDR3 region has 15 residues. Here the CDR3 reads CAISESEILGDEQYF. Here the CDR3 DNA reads TGTGCCATCAGTGAGTCCGAGATTTTAGGGGACGAGCAGTACTTC.